This entry concerns a single T cell receptor beta chain. The data were obtained in a study of blood T cell repertoires in COVID-19. The CDR3 spans 15 residues. Germline V gene sequence: CDR1 SGHRS, CDR2 YFSETQ. Unmatched junction bases numbered 7, after V lost 2 bases and J lost 9 bases. Generated by immunoSEQ multiplex PCR, the TCRdb table keeps only in-frame clones and is missing some. Seen here are roughly 380,000 clones, approximately 81% observed once, and the top ten hold about 3.6%. The receptor was isolated from a woman in her late teens or twenties with acute or convalescent COVID-19. The rearrangement links TRBV5-1 to TRBJ1-6; 8 positions match TRBD1. Sequenced material: peripheral blood. CDR3 nucleotide sequence: TGCGCCAGCAGCTTTGGCGACAGGGGCTCTTCACCCCTCCACTTT. Protein product: CASSFGDRGSSPLHF.